In this sample, the clone carrying this TCR beta chain turned up many times. This entry is derived from a study of human T cells and chemical hapten exposure. TCRdb redid the calling of the RACE reads with MiXCR, one entry per CDR3 protein. The sample consists of about 160,000 distinct CDR3 sequences, 25% to 30% of them appearing once. Regarding time point: patch test 3, about 24 weeks after DPC sensitization. Treatment of the sample: therapeutic diphenylcyclopropenone sensitization with weekly scalp DPC. The CDR3 sequence is 15 residues long. Germline CDR1 is KGHSH and CDR2 is LQKENI. V was clipped by 5 bases and J by 4 bases, with 17 bases between them.

The sequenced sample was whole blood, obtained in connection with sensitization to the hapten diphenylcyclopropenone (DPC). V gene TRBV18 combines with J gene TRBJ1-2, with D possibly being TRBD1 (5 bases). This receptor was taken from a woman aged 18-35 years with alopecia areata. Some clones in this sample may be carry-over from other donors' samples. The CDR3 DNA follows: TGTGCCAGCTCAACCTCAGCGGGGGACTCCTATGGCTACACCTTC. This translates into CASSTSAGDSYGYTF.